The clone carrying this TCR beta chain was seen a handful of times. Time point noted: sample taken at primary tumor resection. Trimming shortened V by 6 bases and J by 3 bases, and 17 bases separated the two germline ends. Germline V gene lookup returns CDR1 SGHDN and CDR2 FVKESK. The CDR3 length is 15 residues. MiXCR, run by TCRdb on the 5' RACE reads, gives a single entry per CDR3 protein. The table includes around 66,000 distinct CDR3 sequences, approximately 6% detected once. This sample was included in a study of spatial heterogeneity in lung cancer. This sequence originates from a female donor with early-stage non-small cell lung cancer. The chain joins TRBV14 to TRBJ1-1; the D gene is possibly TRBD1 (6 bases). The sequencing here drew on PBMCs, taken at surgery. CDR3 protein: CASRRAGGRHTEAFF. CDR3 bases: TGTGCCAGCAGAAGAGCGGGGGGCCGGCACACTGAAGCTTTCTTT.